This T cell receptor beta chain was captured by sequencing in a study of T cell repertoires in cytomegalovirus infection. Study-level information: Recently identified HLA-C-restricted CMV epitopes were among the peptides used. From public TCR beta signatures came an indication of both CMV infection and matching HLA type. Broader study findings: In two of eight donors, the top clonotype was HLA-C-restricted CMV-specific. Summed public TCR beta family frequency identified CMV carriers bearing the relevant HLA.

In TCRdb, the reads were re-called with MiXCR into one record per CDR3 protein. The sample holds about 920,000 distinct CDR3 sequences, approximately 31% seen once. A note on this clonotype: What it recognizes is unknown.

This CDR3 is built from 13 residues. Looked up from germline, CDR1 is MNHEY and CDR2 is SVGEGT. V dropped 5 bases and J dropped 4; count of bases not matched to a gene: 4. V is TRBV6-2 or TRBV6-3 and J is TRBJ1-2; 7 bases align to TRBD1. This receptor was obtained from a human donor in good health (CMV status not recorded). Some clones in this sample may be carry-over from other donors' samples. The sequencing here drew on cultured CD8+ T cells from PBMCs, taken from culture after CMV antigen stimulation. CDR3 residues: CASSTGQRYGYTF. DNA for the CDR3: TGTGCCAGCAGTACGGGACAGCGCTATGGCTACACCTTC.